The source of this T cell receptor beta chain is a study of blood T cell repertoires in COVID-19. Turning to the study itself: The samples span acute and convalescent COVID-19 from the United States, Italy and Spain.

TCRdb's copy holds only in-frame clones and misses some; the assay was immunoSEQ multiplex PCR. In the table there are some 170,000 clones, roughly 87% of which are singletons. The CDR3 length is 14 residues. Germline CDR1 MDHEN, CDR2 SYDVKM. The V end lost 4 bases, the J end lost 5 bases, and 15 bases lay between the germline ends. This rearrangement joins TRBV28 to TRBJ2-7; possibly TRBD2 for D (6 bases). The specimen was PBMCs or T cells enriched from blood (not recorded which). The receptor's source is a human donor with acute COVID-19. The donor label of this sample is uncertain. The CDR3 DNA reads TGTGCCAGCAGTTCCCATGACGGGGGAAACGAGCAGTACTTC. It codes for CASSSHDGGNEQYF.